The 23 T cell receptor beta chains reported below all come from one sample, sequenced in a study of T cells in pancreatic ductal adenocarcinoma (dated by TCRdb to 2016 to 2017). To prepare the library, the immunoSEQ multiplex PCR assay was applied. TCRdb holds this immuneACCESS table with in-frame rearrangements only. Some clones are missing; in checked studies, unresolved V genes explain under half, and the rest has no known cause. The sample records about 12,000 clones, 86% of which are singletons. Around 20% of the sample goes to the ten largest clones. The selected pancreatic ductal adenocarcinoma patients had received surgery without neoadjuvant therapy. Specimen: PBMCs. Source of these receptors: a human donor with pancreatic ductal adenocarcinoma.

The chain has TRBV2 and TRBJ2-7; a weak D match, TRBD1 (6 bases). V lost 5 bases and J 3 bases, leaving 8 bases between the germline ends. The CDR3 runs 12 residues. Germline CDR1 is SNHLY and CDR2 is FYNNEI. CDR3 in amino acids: CASSSGDYEQYF. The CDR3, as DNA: TGTGCCAGCAGTTCAGGGGACTACGAGCAGTACTTC.

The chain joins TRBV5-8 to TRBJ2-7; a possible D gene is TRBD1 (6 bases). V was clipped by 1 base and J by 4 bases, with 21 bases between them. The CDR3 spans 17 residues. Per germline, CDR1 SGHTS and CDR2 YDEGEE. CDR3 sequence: CASSLRAAGQGNYEQYF. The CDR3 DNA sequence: TGTGCCAGCAGCTTGCGGGCGGCGGGTCAGGGGAATTACGAGCAGTACTTC.

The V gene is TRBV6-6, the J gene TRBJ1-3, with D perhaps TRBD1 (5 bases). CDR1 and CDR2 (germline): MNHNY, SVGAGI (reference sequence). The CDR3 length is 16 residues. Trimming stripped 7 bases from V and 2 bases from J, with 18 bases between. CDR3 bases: TGTGCCAGCAAAAAAAAGGGGTCAGAAACTGGAAACACCATATATTTT. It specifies CASKKKGSETGNTIYF.

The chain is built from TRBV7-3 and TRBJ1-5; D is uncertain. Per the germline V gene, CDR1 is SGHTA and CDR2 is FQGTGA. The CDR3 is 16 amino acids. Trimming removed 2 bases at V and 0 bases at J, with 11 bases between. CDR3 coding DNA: TGTGCCAGCAGCTTAGGGAATCCGGATAGCAATCAGCCCCAGCATTTT. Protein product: CASSLGNPDSNQPQHF.

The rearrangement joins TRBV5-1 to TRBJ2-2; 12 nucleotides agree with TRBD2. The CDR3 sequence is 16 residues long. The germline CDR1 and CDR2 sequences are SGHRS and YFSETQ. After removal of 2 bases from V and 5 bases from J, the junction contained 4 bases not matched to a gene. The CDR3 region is CASSLGTSGRTGELFF. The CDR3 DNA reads TGCGCCAGCAGCTTAGGCACTAGCGGGAGGACCGGGGAGCTGTTTTTT.

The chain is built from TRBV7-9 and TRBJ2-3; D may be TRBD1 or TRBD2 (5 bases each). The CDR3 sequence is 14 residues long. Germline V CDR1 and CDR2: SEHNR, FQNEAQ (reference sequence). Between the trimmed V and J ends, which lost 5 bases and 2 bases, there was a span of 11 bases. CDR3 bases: TGTGCCAGCAGCCGGGACGGATCCACAGATACGCAGTATTTT. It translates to CASSRDGSTDTQYF.

The CDR3 region is CASNQGGTNYGYTF. CDR3 sequence (DNA): TGCGCCAGCAACCAGGGCGGCACTAACTATGGCTACACCTTC. The chain couples TRBV5-1 to TRBJ1-2, with TRBD1 as a possible D gene (5 bases). This CDR3 comprises 14 residues. CDR1 SGHRS and CDR2 YFSETQ come from the germline V gene. The V gene lost 6 bases and the J gene lost 0 bases, with 12 bases spanning the gap. The complete variable domain, with remaining parts taken from reference TRBV5-1 and TRBJ1-2, reads KAGVTQTPRYLIKTRGQQVTLSCSPISGHRSVSWYQQTPGQGLQFLFEYFSETQRNKGNFPGRFSGRQFSNSRSEMNVSTLELGDSALYLCASNQGGTNYGYTFGSGTRLTVV.

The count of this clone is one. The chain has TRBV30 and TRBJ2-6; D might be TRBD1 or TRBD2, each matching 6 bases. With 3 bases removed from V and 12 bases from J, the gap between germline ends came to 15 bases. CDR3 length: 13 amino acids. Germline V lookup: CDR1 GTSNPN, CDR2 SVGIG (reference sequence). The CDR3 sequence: CAWRGPGAGVLTF. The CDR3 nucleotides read TGTGCCTGGAGGGGCCCGGGGGCGGGCGTCCTGACTTTC. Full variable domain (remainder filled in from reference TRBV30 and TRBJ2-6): SQTIHQWPATLVQPVGSPLSLECTVEGTSNPNLYWYRQAAGRGLQLLFYSVGIGQISSEVPQNLSASRPQDRQFILSSKKLLLSDSGFYLCAWRGPGAGVLTFGAGSRLTVL.

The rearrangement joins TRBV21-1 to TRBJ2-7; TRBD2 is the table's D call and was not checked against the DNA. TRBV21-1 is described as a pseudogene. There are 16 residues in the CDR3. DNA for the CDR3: TGTGCCAGCAGCAAAGCGCTTAGGCTAGCGGGAGTCGAGCAGTACTTC. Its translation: CASSKALRLAGVEQYF.

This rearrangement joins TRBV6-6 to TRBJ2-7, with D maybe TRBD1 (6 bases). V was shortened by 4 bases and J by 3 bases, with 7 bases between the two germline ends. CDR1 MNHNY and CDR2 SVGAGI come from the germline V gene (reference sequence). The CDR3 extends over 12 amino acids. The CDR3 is CASSSGDYEQYF. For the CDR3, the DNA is TGTGCCAGCAGTTCAGGGGACTACGAGCAGTACTTC.

The DNA for the CDR3 is TGTGCCAGCACACCCGCCCTCACAGGGAACACTGAAGCTTTCTTT. Protein sequence: CASTPALTGNTEAFF. The V and J genes are TRBV28 and TRBJ1-1, with a possible D match to TRBD1 (5 bases). Trimming pared 7 bases from V and 1 base from J, leaving 16 bases between. The CDR3 runs 15 residues. The germline V gene encodes CDR1 MDHEN and CDR2 SYDVKM.

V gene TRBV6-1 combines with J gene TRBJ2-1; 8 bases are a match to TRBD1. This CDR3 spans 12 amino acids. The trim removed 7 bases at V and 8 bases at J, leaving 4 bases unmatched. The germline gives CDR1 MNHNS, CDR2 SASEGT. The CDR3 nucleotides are TGTGCCAGCACCCACAGGGGGGATGAGCAGTTCTTC. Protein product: CASTHRGDEQFF.

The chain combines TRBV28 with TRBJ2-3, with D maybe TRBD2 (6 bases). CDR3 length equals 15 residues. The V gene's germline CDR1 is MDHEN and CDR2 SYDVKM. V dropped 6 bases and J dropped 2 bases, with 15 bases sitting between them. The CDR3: CASREGLPYTDTQYF. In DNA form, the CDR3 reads TGTGCCAGCAGAGAGGGACTCCCTTACACAGATACGCAGTATTTT.

CDR3 sequence (DNA): TGTGCCAGTCAGGTGGGGGTGTCGACAGATACGCAGTATTTT. Translating it yields CASQVGVSTDTQYF. V is TRBV19 and J is TRBJ2-3; the D gene could be TRBD1 or TRBD2 (5 bases each). From germline, CDR1 is LNHDA and CDR2 SQIVND (reference sequence). This CDR3 is 14 amino acids long. The V end was cut by 8 bases, the J end by 3 bases, with 15 bases between.

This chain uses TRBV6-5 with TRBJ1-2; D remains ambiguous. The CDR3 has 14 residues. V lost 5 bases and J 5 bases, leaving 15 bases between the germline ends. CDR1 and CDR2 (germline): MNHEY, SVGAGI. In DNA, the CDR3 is TGTGCCAGCAGTCCCCAATCCCTGGGGTATGGCTACACCTTC. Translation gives CASSPQSLGYGYTF.

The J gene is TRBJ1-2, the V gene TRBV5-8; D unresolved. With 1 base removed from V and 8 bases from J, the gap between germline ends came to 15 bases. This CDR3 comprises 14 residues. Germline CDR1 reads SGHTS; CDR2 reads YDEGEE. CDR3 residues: CASSLWQAGPGYTF. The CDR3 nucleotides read TGTGCCAGCAGCTTGTGGCAGGCCGGCCCAGGCTACACCTTC.

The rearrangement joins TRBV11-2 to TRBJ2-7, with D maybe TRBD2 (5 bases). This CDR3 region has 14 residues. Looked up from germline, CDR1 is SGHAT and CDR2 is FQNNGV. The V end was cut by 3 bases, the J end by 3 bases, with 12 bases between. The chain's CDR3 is CASSLGDTLYEQYF. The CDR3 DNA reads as TGTGCCAGCAGCTTGGGAGATACCCTCTACGAGCAGTACTTC.

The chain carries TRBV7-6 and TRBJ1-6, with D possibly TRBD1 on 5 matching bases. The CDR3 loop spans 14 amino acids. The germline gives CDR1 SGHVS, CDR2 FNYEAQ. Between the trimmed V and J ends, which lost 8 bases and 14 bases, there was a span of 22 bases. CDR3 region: CASAREGAQGALHF. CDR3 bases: TGTGCCAGCGCAAGGGAAGGGGCCCAAGGGGCCCTCCACTTT.

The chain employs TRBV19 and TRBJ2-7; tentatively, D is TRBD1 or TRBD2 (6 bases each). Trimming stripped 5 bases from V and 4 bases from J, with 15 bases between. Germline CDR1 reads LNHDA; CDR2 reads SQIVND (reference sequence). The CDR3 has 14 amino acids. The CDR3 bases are TGTGCCAGTAGTTCTACGGGGGCCGGGTACGAGCAGTACTTC. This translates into CASSSTGAGYEQYF.

CDR3 in amino acids: CASRGKSYEQYF. The CDR3, as DNA: TGTGCCAGCAGGGGCAAATCCTACGAGCAGTACTTC. V usage is TRBV6-1 and J usage is TRBJ2-7; D is unresolved. Trimming pared 6 bases from V and 1 base from J, leaving 7 bases between. Germline CDR1 is MNHNS and CDR2 is SASEGT. The CDR3 is made up of 12 amino acids.

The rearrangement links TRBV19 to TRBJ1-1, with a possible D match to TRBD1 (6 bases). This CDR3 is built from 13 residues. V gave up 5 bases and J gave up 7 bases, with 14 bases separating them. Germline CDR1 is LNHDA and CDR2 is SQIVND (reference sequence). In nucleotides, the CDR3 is TGTGCCAGTAGTCAACAGGGTGGGGTTGAAGCTTTCTTT. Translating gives CASSQQGGVEAFF.

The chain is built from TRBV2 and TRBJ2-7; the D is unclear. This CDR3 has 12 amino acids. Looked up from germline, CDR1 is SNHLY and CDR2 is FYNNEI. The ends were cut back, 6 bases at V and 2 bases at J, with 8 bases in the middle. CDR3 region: CASRGSAYEQYF. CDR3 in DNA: TGTGCCAGCAGGGGGTCGGCCTACGAGCAGTACTTC. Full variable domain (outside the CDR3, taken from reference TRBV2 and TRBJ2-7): EPEVTQTPSHQVTQMGQEVILRCVPISNHLYFYWYRQILGQKVEFLVSFYNNEISEKSEIFDDQFSVERPDGSNFTLKIRSTKLEDSAMYFCASRGSAYEQYFGPGTRLTVT.

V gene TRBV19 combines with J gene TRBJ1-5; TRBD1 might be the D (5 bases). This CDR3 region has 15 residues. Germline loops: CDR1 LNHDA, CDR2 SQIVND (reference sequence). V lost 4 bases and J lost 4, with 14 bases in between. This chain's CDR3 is CASSNYEGSNQPQHF. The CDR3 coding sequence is TGTGCCAGTAGTAATTACGAGGGGTCAAATCAGCCCCAGCATTTT.